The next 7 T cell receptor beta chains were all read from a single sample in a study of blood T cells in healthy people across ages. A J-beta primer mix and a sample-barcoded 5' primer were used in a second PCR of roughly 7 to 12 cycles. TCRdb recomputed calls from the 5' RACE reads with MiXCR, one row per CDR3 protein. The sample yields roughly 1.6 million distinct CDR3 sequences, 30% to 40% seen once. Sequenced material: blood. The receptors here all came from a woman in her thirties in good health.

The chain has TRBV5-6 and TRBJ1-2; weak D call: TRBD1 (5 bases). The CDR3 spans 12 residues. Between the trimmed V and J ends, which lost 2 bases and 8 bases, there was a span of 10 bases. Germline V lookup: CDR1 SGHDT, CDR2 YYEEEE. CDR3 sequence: CASSFTGGGYTF. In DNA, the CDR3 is TGTGCCAGCAGCTTCACCGGGGGAGGCTACACCTTC.

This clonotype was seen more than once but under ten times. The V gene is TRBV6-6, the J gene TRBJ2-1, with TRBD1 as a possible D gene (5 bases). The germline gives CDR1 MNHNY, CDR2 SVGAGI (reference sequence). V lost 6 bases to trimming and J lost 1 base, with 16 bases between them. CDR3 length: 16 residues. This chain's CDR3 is CASSHAPGLSYNEQFF. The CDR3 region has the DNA TGTGCCAGCAGCCATGCCCCAGGGTTGTCCTACAATGAGCAGTTCTTC.

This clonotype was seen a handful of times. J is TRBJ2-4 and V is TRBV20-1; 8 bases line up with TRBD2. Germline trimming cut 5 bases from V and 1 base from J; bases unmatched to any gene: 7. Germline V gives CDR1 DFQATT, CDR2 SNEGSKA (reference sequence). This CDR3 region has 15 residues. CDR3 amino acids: CSAELVAGAKNIQYF. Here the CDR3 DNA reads TGCAGTGCTGAACTTGTAGCGGGGGCCAAAAACATTCAGTACTTC.

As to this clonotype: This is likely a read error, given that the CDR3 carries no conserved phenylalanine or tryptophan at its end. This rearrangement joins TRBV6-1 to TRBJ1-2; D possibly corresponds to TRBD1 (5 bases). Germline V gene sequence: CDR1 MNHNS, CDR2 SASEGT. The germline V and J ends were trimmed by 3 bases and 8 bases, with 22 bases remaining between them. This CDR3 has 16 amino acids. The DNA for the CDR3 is TGTGCCAGCAGTGACTTGATATTCCAGGGTGGGGAAGGCTACACCGTC. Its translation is CASSDLIFQGGEGYTV.

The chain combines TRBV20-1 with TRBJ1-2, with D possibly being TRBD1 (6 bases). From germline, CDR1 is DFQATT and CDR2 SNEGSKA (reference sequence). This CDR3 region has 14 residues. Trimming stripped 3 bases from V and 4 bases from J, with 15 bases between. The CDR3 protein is CSASQGSQGYGYTF. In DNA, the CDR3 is TGCAGTGCTAGTCAGGGTTCACAGGGCTATGGCTACACCTTC.

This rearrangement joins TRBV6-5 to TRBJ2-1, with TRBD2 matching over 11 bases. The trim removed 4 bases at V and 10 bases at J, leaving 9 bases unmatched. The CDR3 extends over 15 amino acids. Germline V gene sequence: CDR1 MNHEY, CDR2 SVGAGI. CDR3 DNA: TGTGCCAGCAGTTCTAGCGGGGGGTCACCTCGGGAGCAGTTCTTC. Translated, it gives CASSSSGGSPREQFF.

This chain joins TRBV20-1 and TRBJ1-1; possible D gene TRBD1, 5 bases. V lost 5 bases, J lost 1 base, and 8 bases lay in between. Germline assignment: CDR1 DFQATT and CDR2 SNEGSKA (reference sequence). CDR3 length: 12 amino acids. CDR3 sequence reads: CSALQGNTEAFF. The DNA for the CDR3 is TGCAGTGCTCTCCAGGGGAACACTGAAGCTTTCTTT.